This TCR beta chain is drawn from a study of cytomegalovirus exposure and HLA in healthy donors. Concerning this clone itself: The antigen remains unidentified.

PCR was performed using 60 Vbeta and 13 Jbeta primers. The repertoire was sequenced with immunoSEQ multiplex PCR; TCRdb's copy has only in-frame clones and lacks some. Its listing shows around 200,000 clones. Findings of the study overall: An assumption of roughly uniform sequencing depth across donors underlay the presence/absence analyses. Among immune exposure information, only CMV serostatus was available. Of the V segments, some could not be distinguished, including TRBV6-2 and TRBV6-3, and were excluded.

The CDR3 length is 14 residues. V shed 4 bases and J 6 bases; nucleotides not matched to a gene: 12. The germline gives CDR1 SQVTM, CDR2 ANQGSEA. This chain connects TRBV29-1 to TRBJ2-7; 7 bases are shared with TRBD1. Sequencing input: PBMCs. The source of this sequence is a woman in her twenties or thirties in good health and CMV-seropositive. CDR3 bases: TGCAGCGTTGGAAAAACAGGGGAGTGGGGCGAGCAGTACTTC. It specifies CSVGKTGEWGEQYF.